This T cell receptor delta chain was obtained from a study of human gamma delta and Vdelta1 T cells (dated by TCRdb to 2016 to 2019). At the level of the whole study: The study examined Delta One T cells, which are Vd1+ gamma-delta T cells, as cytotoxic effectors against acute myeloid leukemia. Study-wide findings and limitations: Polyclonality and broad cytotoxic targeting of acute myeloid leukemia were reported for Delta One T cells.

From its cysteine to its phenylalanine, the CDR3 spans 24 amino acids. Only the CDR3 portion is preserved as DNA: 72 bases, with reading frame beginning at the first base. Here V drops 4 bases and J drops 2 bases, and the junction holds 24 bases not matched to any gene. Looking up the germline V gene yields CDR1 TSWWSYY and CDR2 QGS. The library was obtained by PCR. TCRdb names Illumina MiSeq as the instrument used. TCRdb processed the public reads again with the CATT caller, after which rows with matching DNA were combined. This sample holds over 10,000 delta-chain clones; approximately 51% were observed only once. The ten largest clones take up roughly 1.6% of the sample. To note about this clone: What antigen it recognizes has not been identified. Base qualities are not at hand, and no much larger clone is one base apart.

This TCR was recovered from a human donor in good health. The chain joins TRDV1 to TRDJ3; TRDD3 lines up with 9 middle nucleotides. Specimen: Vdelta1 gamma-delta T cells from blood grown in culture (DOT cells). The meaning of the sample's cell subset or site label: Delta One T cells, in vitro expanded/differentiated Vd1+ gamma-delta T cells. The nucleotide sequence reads TGTGCTCTTGGGGGACCTATTCCAAATCCCCGGGGGATACCACGGGCCTGGGACACCCGACAGATGTTTTTC. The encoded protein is CALGGPIPNPRGIPRAWDTRQMFF.